This T cell receptor (beta chain) derives from a study of cytomegalovirus exposure and HLA in healthy donors. Primers: 60 Vbeta forward and 13 Jbeta reverse. This table comes from immunoSEQ multiplex PCR, and its TCRdb copy is limited to in-frame clones, with some not included. This sample yields over 130,000 clones, of which about 84% are seen a single time; about 2.2% belongs to the top ten. This CDR3 contains 13 residues. Germline lookup yields CDR1 SQVTM and CDR2 ANQGSEA. The V and J ends lost 6 bases and 0 bases respectively, with 9 bases between them. Broader study findings: A highly shared variant cluster was judged a likely technical artifact.

A word on this clone: Its specificity is unknown.

Sequencing input: PBMCs. This chain uses TRBV29-1 with TRBJ1-5; possible D gene TRBD1, 5 bases. The source is a man in his fifties or sixties in good health and CMV-seronegative. CDR3 loop: CSVQDYSNQPQHF. The CDR3 DNA is TGCAGCGTACAGGATTATAGCAATCAGCCCCAGCATTTT.